Below are 15 T cell receptor beta chains sequenced from a single sample in a study of cytomegalovirus exposure and HLA in healthy donors. Measured with immunoSEQ multiplex PCR; TCRdb has only the in-frame clones, and not every one. The repertoire holds some 140,000 clones, with 70% to 90% as singletons. The sequencing sample was made of PBMCs. The receptors were sampled from a man between 18 and 35 years old in good health and CMV-seronegative.

This clone was found once. This chain joins TRBV10-3 and TRBJ1-2, with TRBD1 matching over 7 bases. The CDR3 runs to 13 residues. V shed 8 bases and J 4 bases; nucleotides not matched to a gene: 7. Germline CDR1 is ENHRY and CDR2 is SYGVKD. The CDR3 DNA follows: TGTGCCATCGGCAGGGGGTCGACCTATGGCTACACCTTC. It is translated as CAIGRGSTYGYTF.

The chain couples TRBV27 to TRBJ1-1; 8 nucleotides line up with TRBD1. V was pared by 6 bases and J by 3 bases, with 3 bases of the junction left unmatched. Germline values: CDR1 MNHEY, CDR2 SMNVEV (reference sequence). The CDR3 covers 13 residues. In nucleotides, the CDR3 is TGTGCCAGCAGAGGACAGGGTGACACTGAAGCTTTCTTT. It is translated as CASRGQGDTEAFF.

The rearrangement links TRBV10-3 to TRBJ2-3; possible D gene TRBD2, 5 bases. V lost 4 bases and J 6 bases, leaving 20 bases between the germline ends. Germline values: CDR1 ENHRY, CDR2 SYGVKD. There are 16 residues in the CDR3. This chain's CDR3 is CAISGLIGRQRDTQYF. The DNA of the CDR3 is TGTGCCATCAGTGGCTTAATTGGTCGCCAGCGGGATACGCAGTATTTT.

The chain recombines TRBV30 with TRBJ1-5; D is uncertain. The V end lost 3 bases, the J end lost 4 bases, and 13 bases lay between the germline ends. The CDR3 totals 14 residues. CDR1 GTSNPN and CDR2 SVGIG come from the germline V gene (reference sequence). This CDR3 is CAWSGVERNQPQHF. CDR3 nucleotides: TGTGCCTGGAGCGGAGTAGAAAGGAATCAGCCCCAGCATTTT.

This clone was seen only once. The V gene is TRBV27, the J gene TRBJ1-2; TRBD1 is a possible D gene (6 bases). The CDR3 length is 14 residues. Trimming removed 4 bases from V and 6 bases from J, with 15 bases in between. CDR1 is MNHEY and CDR2 is SMNVEV in the germline V gene (reference sequence). The CDR3: CASSSWRGADGYTF. The CDR3 DNA is TGTGCCAGCAGTTCATGGCGGGGGGCAGATGGCTACACCTTC.

The rearrangement links TRBV7-8 to TRBJ1-1; the D is unclear. The V and J ends lost 7 bases and 4 bases respectively, with 13 bases between them. There are 13 residues in the CDR3. The germline V gene encodes CDR1 SGHVS and CDR2 FQNEAQ. The CDR3 reads CASTRSRFTEAFF. The CDR3 DNA reads TGTGCCAGCACCAGGTCCCGGTTCACTGAAGCTTTCTTT.

V is TRBV5-1 and J is TRBJ1-2, with 11 bases fitting TRBD1. Germline V gene sequence: CDR1 SGHRS, CDR2 YFSETQ. The ends lost 5 bases at V and 5 bases at J; junction bases unmatched: 5. The CDR3 length is 14 residues. CDR3 region: CASRSGQGAYGYTF. The CDR3 nucleotides read TGCGCCAGCAGATCCGGACAGGGGGCATATGGCTACACCTTC.

V usage is TRBV7-2 and J usage is TRBJ1-2; 9 bases agree with TRBD1. Germline V gives CDR1 SGHTA, CDR2 FQGNSA. There are 13 residues in the CDR3. The V gene end was trimmed by 5 bases and the J gene end by 6 bases; junction bases not matched to a gene: 4. The CDR3 DNA follows: TGTGCCAGCAGCCCCCGGACAGGGGATGGCTACACCTTC. It is translated as CASSPRTGDGYTF.

This clone was seen a handful of times. The rearrangement joins TRBV28 to TRBJ2-7; 10 nucleotides line up with TRBD1. Per germline, CDR1 MDHEN and CDR2 SYDVKM. V lost 6 bases and J lost 3; bases outside the gene matches: 5. The CDR3 is 14 amino acids. DNA of the CDR3: TGTGCCAGCAGCGGACAGGGGGGACTCTACGAGCAGTACTTC. It yields the protein CASSGQGGLYEQYF.

The rearrangement uses TRBV6-7 and TRBJ2-5; no reliable D call. TRBV6-7 is given ORF status, its function remaining uncertain. V was pared by 5 bases and J by 3 bases, with 16 bases between. The CDR3 loop spans 15 amino acids. The CDR3 loop is CASSPSRTPEETQYF. DNA of the CDR3: TGTGCCAGCAGTCCCTCCCGAACCCCGGAAGAGACCCAGTACTTC.

The chain combines TRBV5-1 with TRBJ2-1; TRBD1 aligns across 10 bases. Germline V lookup: CDR1 SGHRS, CDR2 YFSETQ. Trimming cost V 0 bases and J 5 bases; bases outside gene matches: 11. CDR3 length: 18 residues. The CDR3 sequence: CASSLVWGTGENNNEQFF. In DNA, the CDR3 is TGCGCCAGCAGCTTGGTTTGGGGGACAGGGGAAAACAACAATGAGCAGTTCTTC.

CDR3 sequence: CATSRGSLAGGAEQYF. The CDR3 DNA sequence: TGTGCCACCAGCAGGGGCTCCCTGGCGGGAGGGGCCGAGCAGTACTTC. The chain joins TRBV15 to TRBJ2-7; 9 bases map to TRBD2. V trimming: 3 bases; J trimming: 6 bases; junction bases outside the gene matches: 12. Germline lookup yields CDR1 LNHNV and CDR2 YYDKDF (reference sequence). This CDR3 contains 16 residues.

V usage is TRBV9 and J usage is TRBJ2-7, with 9 bases that match TRBD1. The V and J ends lost 3 bases and 2 bases, in that order; junction bases with no gene match: 3. The CDR3 has 14 amino acids. Germline loops: CDR1 SGDLS, CDR2 YYNGEE. The CDR3 region is CASSGDRGTYEQYF. Written as DNA, the CDR3 is TGTGCCAGCAGCGGTGACAGGGGGACCTACGAGCAGTACTTC. The full variable domain, rest sourced from reference TRBV9 and TRBJ2-7, is DSGVTQTPKHLITATGQRVTLRCSPRSGDLSVYWYQQSLDQGLQFLIQYYNGEERAKGNILERFSAQQFPDLHSELNLSSLELGDSALYFCASSGDRGTYEQYFGPGTRLTVT.

This clone was detected only a few times. The chain combines TRBV13 with TRBJ1-2; D remains unclear. With 5 bases removed from V and 5 bases from J, the gap between germline ends came to 15 bases. The CDR3 totals 14 residues. The germline V gene has CDR1 PRHDT and CDR2 FYEKMQ (reference sequence). The CDR3 coding sequence is TGTGCCAGCAGCGCCATCGGGATTTCGTATGGCTACACCTTC. Translation gives CASSAIGISYGYTF. Together with reference TRBV13 and TRBJ1-2, the CDR3 gives the full variable domain: AAGVIQSPRHLIKEKRETATLKCYPIPRHDTVYWYQQGPGQDPQFLISFYEKMQSDKGSIPDRFSAQQFSDYHSELNMSSLELGDSALYFCASSAIGISYGYTFGSGTRLTVV.

The chain uses TRBV7-2 and TRBJ2-2; D gene uncertain. This CDR3 comprises 15 residues. Germline V gives CDR1 SGHTA, CDR2 FQGNSA. Trimming stripped 1 base from V and 0 bases from J, with 6 bases between. CDR3 DNA: TGTGCCAGCAGCTTAGGCAGAACGAACACCGGGGAGCTGTTTTTT. This codes for CASSLGRTNTGELFF.